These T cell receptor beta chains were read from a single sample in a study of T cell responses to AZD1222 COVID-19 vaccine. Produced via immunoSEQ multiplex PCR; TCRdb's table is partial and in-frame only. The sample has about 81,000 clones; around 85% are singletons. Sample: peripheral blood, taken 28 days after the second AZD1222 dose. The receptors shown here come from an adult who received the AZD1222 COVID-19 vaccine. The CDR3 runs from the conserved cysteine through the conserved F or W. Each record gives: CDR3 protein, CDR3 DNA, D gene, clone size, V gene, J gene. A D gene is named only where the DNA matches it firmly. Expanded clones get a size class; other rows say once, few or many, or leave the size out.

CDR3 protein: CASSVFIGQPQHF; CDR3 DNA: TGTGCCAGCAGTGTTTTCATAGGGCAGCCCCAGCATTTT; D gene: NA; clone size: NA; V gene: TRBV2; J gene: TRBJ1-5
CDR3 protein: CSVLGQGLDGYTF; CDR3 DNA: TGCAGCGTCCTAGGACAGGGGCTAGATGGCTACACCTTC; D gene: TRBD1; clone size: once; V gene: TRBV29-1; J gene: TRBJ1-2
CDR3 protein: CASSQPSGRSTDTQYF; CDR3 DNA: TGCGCCAGCAGCCAACCGAGCGGGAGATCCACAGATACGCAGTATTTT; D gene: TRBD2; clone size: NA; V gene: TRBV4-1; J gene: TRBJ2-3
CDR3 protein: CASRAGGDNSPLHF; CDR3 DNA: TGTGCCAGCAGGGCAGGGGGGGATAATTCACCCCTCCACTTT; D gene: TRBD1; clone size: NA; V gene: TRBV28; J gene: TRBJ1-6
CDR3 protein: CASSQGLVDTQYF; CDR3 DNA: TGTGCCAGCAGCCAAGGTTTAGTGGATACGCAGTATTTT; D gene: NA; clone size: NA; V gene: TRBV4-2; J gene: TRBJ2-3
CDR3 protein: CASSQSKGDLFYEQYF; CDR3 DNA: TGTGCCAGCAGTCAATCAAAGGGGGACCTGTTCTACGAGCAGTACTTC; D gene: NA; clone size: NA; V gene: TRBV16; J gene: TRBJ2-7
CDR3 protein: CATSEETAANTGELFF; CDR3 DNA: TGTGCCACCAGTGAGGAGACAGCCGCGAACACCGGGGAGCTGTTTTTT; D gene: NA; clone size: NA; V gene: TRBV24-1; J gene: TRBJ2-2
CDR3 protein: CATSPQRANNEQFF; CDR3 DNA: TGTGCCACCAGTCCCCAGCGGGCTAACAATGAGCAGTTCTTC; D gene: NA; clone size: NA; V gene: TRBV24-1; J gene: TRBJ2-1
CDR3 protein: CASSLGGTRADMNTEAFF; CDR3 DNA: TGTGCCAGCAGTTTAGGGGGGACACGTGCTGATATGAACACTGAAGCTTTCTTT; D gene: NA; clone size: NA; V gene: TRBV28; J gene: TRBJ1-1
CDR3 protein: CASSPGTSGDYEQYF; CDR3 DNA: TGTGCCAGCAGCCCAGGGACTAGCGGAGATTACGAGCAGTACTTC; D gene: TRBD2; clone size: NA; V gene: TRBV11-2; J gene: TRBJ2-7
CDR3 protein: CASSLSASGSSYEQYF; CDR3 DNA: TGTGCCAGCAGTTTATCGGCGAGCGGAAGCTCCTACGAGCAGTACTTC; D gene: NA; clone size: NA; V gene: TRBV28; J gene: TRBJ2-7
CDR3 protein: CASSFGQSNQPQHF; CDR3 DNA: TGTGCCAGCAGTTTCGGACAGTCCAATCAGCCCCAGCATTTT; D gene: NA; clone size: NA; V gene: TRBV13; J gene: TRBJ1-5
CDR3 protein: CASTWDTSGNTIYF; CDR3 DNA: TGTGCCAGCACCTGGGACACCTCTGGAAACACCATATATTTT; D gene: NA; clone size: few; V gene: TRBV7-8; J gene: TRBJ1-3
CDR3 protein: CASSPGTETYGYTF; CDR3 DNA: TGTGCCAGCAGTCCGGGGACAGAAACCTATGGCTACACCTTC; D gene: TRBD1; clone size: NA; V gene: TRBV28; J gene: TRBJ1-2
CDR3 protein: CARISGEEQFF; CDR3 DNA: TGTGCCAGAATCTCCGGGGAGGAGCAGTTCTTC; D gene: NA; clone size: NA; V gene: TRBV5-3; J gene: TRBJ2-1
CDR3 protein: CASSLSNYGYTF; CDR3 DNA: TGTGCCAGCAGCCTTTCTAACTATGGCTACACCTTC; D gene: NA; clone size: NA; V gene: TRBV14; J gene: TRBJ1-2
CDR3 protein: CASSLVTGGSYEQYF; CDR3 DNA: TGTGCCAGCAGCTTAGTTACGGGAGGGTCCTACGAGCAGTACTTC; D gene: TRBD2; clone size: NA; V gene: TRBV7-2; J gene: TRBJ2-7
CDR3 protein: CASSRDTSSDTQYF; CDR3 DNA: TGTGCCAGCAGCCGAGATACTAGCTCAGATACGCAGTATTTT; D gene: NA; clone size: NA; V gene: TRBV6-4; J gene: TRBJ2-3
CDR3 protein: CASSQMAEAFF; CDR3 DNA: TGTGCCAGCAGCCAAATGGCGGAAGCTTTCTTT; D gene: NA; clone size: NA; V gene: TRBV3-1/TRBV3-2; J gene: TRBJ1-1
CDR3 protein: CASSLSRGYGYTF; CDR3 DNA: TGTGCCAGCAGCTTAAGTCGGGGGTACGGCTACACCTTC; D gene: NA; clone size: NA; V gene: TRBV7-2; J gene: TRBJ1-2
CDR3 protein: CASSLGPGPDEQYF; CDR3 DNA: TGTGCCAGCAGTTTAGGCCCAGGGCCGGACGAGCAGTACTTC; D gene: NA; clone size: NA; V gene: TRBV27; J gene: TRBJ2-7
CDR3 protein: CASSVEGTVYNEQFF; CDR3 DNA: TGTGCCAGCAGCGTAGAAGGGACAGTTTACAATGAGCAGTTCTTC; D gene: TRBD1; clone size: NA; V gene: TRBV9; J gene: TRBJ2-1
CDR3 protein: CASRDRAFSGANVLTF; CDR3 DNA: TGTGCCAGCCGGGACAGGGCTTTCTCTGGGGCCAACGTCCTGACTTTC; D gene: TRBD1; clone size: NA; V gene: TRBV28; J gene: TRBJ2-6
CDR3 protein: CASSWDRNEQFF; CDR3 DNA: TGTGCCAGCAGTTGGGACAGAAATGAGCAGTTCTTC; D gene: TRBD1; clone size: NA; V gene: TRBV5-4; J gene: TRBJ2-1
CDR3 protein: CASSRSGRTWVETQYF; CDR3 DNA: TGTGCCAGCAGTAGGAGCGGGAGGACGTGGGTAGAGACCCAGTACTTC; D gene: TRBD2; clone size: few; V gene: TRBV25-1; J gene: TRBJ2-5
CDR3 protein: CASSFTGGGTEAFF; CDR3 DNA: TGTGCCAGCAGCTTTACAGGGGGAGGCACTGAAGCTTTCTTT; D gene: TRBD1; clone size: NA; V gene: TRBV5-4; J gene: TRBJ1-1
CDR3 protein: CGWTGAGDTQYF; CDR3 DNA: TGTGGATGGACAGGGGCTGGAGATACGCAGTATTTT; D gene: TRBD1; clone size: NA; V gene: TRBV28; J gene: TRBJ2-3
CDR3 protein: CASSFGQGFLDYGYTF; CDR3 DNA: TGTGCCAGCAGCTTCGGCCAAGGGTTCCTAGACTATGGCTACACCTTC; D gene: NA; clone size: NA; V gene: TRBV5-4; J gene: TRBJ1-2
CDR3 protein: CSARSENTEAFF; CDR3 DNA: TGCAGCGCCCGATCTGAGAACACTGAAGCTTTCTTT; D gene: NA; clone size: NA; V gene: TRBV29-1; J gene: TRBJ1-1
CDR3 protein: CASSVEGTGPSPIVFF; CDR3 DNA: TGTGCCAGCAGCGTGGAGGGGACAGGTCCCTCCCCAATCGTGTTCTTC; D gene: TRBD1; clone size: NA; V gene: TRBV9; J gene: TRBJ2-1
CDR3 protein: CASSAGGSVNEKLFF; CDR3 DNA: TGCGCCAGCAGCGCCGGGGGGTCGGTGAATGAAAAACTGTTTTTT; D gene: NA; clone size: NA; V gene: TRBV5-1; J gene: TRBJ1-4
CDR3 protein: CASSRFQETQYF; CDR3 DNA: TGCGCCAGCAGCAGGTTTCAAGAGACCCAGTACTTC; D gene: NA; clone size: NA; V gene: TRBV5-1; J gene: TRBJ2-5
CDR3 protein: CASSIGQGEGEKLFF; CDR3 DNA: TGTGCCAGCAGCATCGGACAGGGCGAGGGAGAAAAACTGTTTTTT; D gene: TRBD1; clone size: NA; V gene: TRBV7-9; J gene: TRBJ1-4
CDR3 protein: CASSLGTQETQYF; CDR3 DNA: TGTGCCAGCAGCTTAGGAACTCAAGAGACCCAGTACTTC; D gene: NA; clone size: NA; V gene: TRBV5-8; J gene: TRBJ2-5
CDR3 protein: CASSYEGHHGEKLFF; CDR3 DNA: TGTGCCAGCAGTTACGAAGGTCACCATGGAGAAAAACTGTTTTTT; D gene: NA; clone size: NA; V gene: TRBV6-2/TRBV6-3; J gene: TRBJ1-4
CDR3 protein: CASSPSTGDGTEAFF; CDR3 DNA: TGTGCCAGCTCACCATCGACAGGGGACGGCACTGAAGCTTTCTTT; D gene: TRBD1; clone size: NA; V gene: TRBV18; J gene: TRBJ1-1
CDR3 protein: CASSLEQGAGQPQHF; CDR3 DNA: TGTGCCAGCAGCTTAGAACAGGGGGCCGGTCAGCCCCAGCATTTT; D gene: TRBD1; clone size: NA; V gene: TRBV7-6; J gene: TRBJ1-5
CDR3 protein: CSVETGHSGNTIYF; CDR3 DNA: TGCAGCGTTGAAACAGGGCACTCTGGAAACACCATATATTTT; D gene: NA; clone size: NA; V gene: TRBV29-1; J gene: TRBJ1-3
CDR3 protein: CASTSFETQYF; CDR3 DNA: TGTGCCAGCACCTCTTTTGAGACCCAGTACTTC; D gene: NA; clone size: NA; V gene: TRBV7-2; J gene: TRBJ2-5
CDR3 protein: CASSIWDSDTYEQYF; CDR3 DNA: TGTGCCAGCAGCATTTGGGACAGCGATACCTACGAGCAGTACTTC; D gene: TRBD1; clone size: NA; V gene: TRBV7-2; J gene: TRBJ2-7
CDR3 protein: CSASKPSALHF; CDR3 DNA: TGCAGTGCTAGTAAGCCTTCGGCCCTCCACTTT; D gene: NA; clone size: NA; V gene: TRBV20-1; J gene: TRBJ1-6
CDR3 protein: CAWSSRQLTTLRTDTQYF; CDR3 DNA: TGTGCCTGGAGTTCTCGACAGCTCACTACCCTTAGGACAGATACGCAGTATTTT; D gene: NA; clone size: NA; V gene: TRBV30; J gene: TRBJ2-3
CDR3 protein: CATSRVTGSFHYEQYF; CDR3 DNA: TGTGCCACCAGCAGAGTGACAGGGTCGTTTCACTACGAGCAGTACTTC; D gene: TRBD1; clone size: NA; V gene: TRBV15; J gene: TRBJ2-7
CDR3 protein: CASSPTGLGTQYF; CDR3 DNA: TGTGCCAGCAGCCCGACAGGTCTGGGGACCCAGTACTTC; D gene: NA; clone size: NA; V gene: TRBV11-3; J gene: TRBJ2-5
CDR3 protein: CASSRDSYEQYF; CDR3 DNA: TGTGCCAGCAGCAGAGACAGTTACGAGCAGTACTTC; D gene: NA; clone size: once; V gene: TRBV2; J gene: TRBJ2-7
CDR3 protein: CASSADRVGYTF; CDR3 DNA: TGTGCCAGCAGTGCCGACAGGGTCGGCTACACCTTC; D gene: TRBD1; clone size: NA; V gene: TRBV2; J gene: TRBJ1-2
CDR3 protein: CASSGDSSYEQYF; CDR3 DNA: TGTGCCAGCAGCGGGGACAGCTCCTACGAGCAGTACTTC; D gene: TRBD1; clone size: NA; V gene: TRBV7-8; J gene: TRBJ2-7
CDR3 protein: CASSQSQGTEAFF; CDR3 DNA: TGTGCCAGCAGCCAGTCCCAGGGCACTGAAGCTTTCTTT; D gene: NA; clone size: NA; V gene: TRBV7-7; J gene: TRBJ1-1
CDR3 protein: CASSLPADTEAFF; CDR3 DNA: TGTGCCAGCAGCTTACCGGCGGACACTGAAGCTTTCTTT; D gene: NA; clone size: NA; V gene: TRBV7-2; J gene: TRBJ1-1